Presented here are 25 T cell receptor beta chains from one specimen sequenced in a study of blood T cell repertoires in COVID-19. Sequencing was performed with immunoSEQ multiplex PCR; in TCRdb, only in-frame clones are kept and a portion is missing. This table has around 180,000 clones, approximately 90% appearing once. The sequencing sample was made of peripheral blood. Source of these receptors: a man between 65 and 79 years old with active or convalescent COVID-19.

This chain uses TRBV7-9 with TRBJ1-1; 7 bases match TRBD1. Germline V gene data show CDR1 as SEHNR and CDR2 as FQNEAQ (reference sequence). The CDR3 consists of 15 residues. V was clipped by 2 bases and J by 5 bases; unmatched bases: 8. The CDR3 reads CASSLPRQGGTEAFF. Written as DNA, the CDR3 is TGTGCCAGCAGCTTACCCCGACAGGGAGGTACTGAAGCTTTCTTT.

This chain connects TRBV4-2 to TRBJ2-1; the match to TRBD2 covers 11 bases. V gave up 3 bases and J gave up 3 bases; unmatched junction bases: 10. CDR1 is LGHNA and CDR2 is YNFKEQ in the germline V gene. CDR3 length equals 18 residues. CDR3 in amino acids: CASSHTDGGLAVYNEQFF. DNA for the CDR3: TGTGCCAGCAGCCATACCGATGGGGGACTAGCGGTCTACAATGAGCAGTTCTTC.

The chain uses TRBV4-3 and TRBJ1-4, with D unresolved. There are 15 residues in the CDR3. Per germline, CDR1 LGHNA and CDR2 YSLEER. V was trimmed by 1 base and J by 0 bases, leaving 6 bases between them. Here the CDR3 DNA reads TGCGCCAGCAGCCAAGCAACAACAACTAATGAAAAACTGTTTTTT. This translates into CASSQATTTNEKLFF.

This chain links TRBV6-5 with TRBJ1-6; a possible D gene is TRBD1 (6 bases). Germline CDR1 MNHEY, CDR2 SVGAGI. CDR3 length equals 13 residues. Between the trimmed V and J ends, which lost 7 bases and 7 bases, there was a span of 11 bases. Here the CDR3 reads CASNQGPNSPLHF. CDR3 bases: TGTGCCAGCAATCAGGGGCCGAATTCACCCCTCCACTTT.

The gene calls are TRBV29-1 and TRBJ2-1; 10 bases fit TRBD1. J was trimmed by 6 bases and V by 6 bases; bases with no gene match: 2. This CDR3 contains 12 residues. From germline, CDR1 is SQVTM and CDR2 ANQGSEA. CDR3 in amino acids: CSVGQGVNEQFF. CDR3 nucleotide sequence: TGCAGCGTCGGACAGGGGGTCAATGAGCAGTTCTTC.

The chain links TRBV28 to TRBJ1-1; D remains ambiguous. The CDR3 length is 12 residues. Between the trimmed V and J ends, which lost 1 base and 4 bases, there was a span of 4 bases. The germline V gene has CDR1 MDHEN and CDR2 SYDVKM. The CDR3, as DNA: TGTGCCAGCAGTTTATCTAGCACTGAAGCTTTCTTT. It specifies CASSLSSTEAFF.

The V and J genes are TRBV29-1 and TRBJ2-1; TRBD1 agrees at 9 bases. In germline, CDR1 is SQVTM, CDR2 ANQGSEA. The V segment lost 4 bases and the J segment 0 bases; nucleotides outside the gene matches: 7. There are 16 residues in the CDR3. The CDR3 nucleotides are TGCAGCGTTGGCGGGACAGGGAAAAGCTCCTACAATGAGCAGTTCTTC. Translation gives CSVGGTGKSSYNEQFF.

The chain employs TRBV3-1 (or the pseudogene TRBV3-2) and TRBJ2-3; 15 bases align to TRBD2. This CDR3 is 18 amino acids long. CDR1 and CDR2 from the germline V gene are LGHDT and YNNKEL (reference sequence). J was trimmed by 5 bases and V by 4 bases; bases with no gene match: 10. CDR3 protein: CASSLRGLAGGPVDTQYF. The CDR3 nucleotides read TGTGCCAGCAGCCTGCGCGGACTAGCGGGGGGGCCGGTAGATACGCAGTATTTT.

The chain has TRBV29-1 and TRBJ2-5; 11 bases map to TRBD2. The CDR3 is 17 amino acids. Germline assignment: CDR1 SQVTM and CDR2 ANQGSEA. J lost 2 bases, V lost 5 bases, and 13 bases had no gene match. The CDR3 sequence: CSVRPRGTSGSQETQYF. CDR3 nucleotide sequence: TGCAGCGTTCGTCCCCGAGGGACTAGCGGTTCACAAGAGACCCAGTACTTC.

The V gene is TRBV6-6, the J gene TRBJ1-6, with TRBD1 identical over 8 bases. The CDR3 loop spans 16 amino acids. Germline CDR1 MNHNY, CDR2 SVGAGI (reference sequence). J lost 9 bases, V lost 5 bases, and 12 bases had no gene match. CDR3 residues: CASSQGQGRGFSPLHF. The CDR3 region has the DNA TGTGCCAGCAGTCAAGGACAGGGACGGGGATTTTCACCCCTCCACTTT.

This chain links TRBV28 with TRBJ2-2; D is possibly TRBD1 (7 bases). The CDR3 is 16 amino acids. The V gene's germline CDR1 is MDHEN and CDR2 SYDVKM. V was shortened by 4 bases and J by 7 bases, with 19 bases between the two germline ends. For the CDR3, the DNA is TGTGCCAGCAGTTCAAGCCGCAGGGGGGCAGGCGGGGAGCTGTTTTTT. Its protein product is CASSSSRRGAGGELFF.

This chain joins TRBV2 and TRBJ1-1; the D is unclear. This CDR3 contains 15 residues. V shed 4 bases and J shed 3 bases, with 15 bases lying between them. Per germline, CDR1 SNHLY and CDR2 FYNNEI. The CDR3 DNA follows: TGTGCCAGCAGTGGCGCCCCTCTTGGTGACACTGAAGCTTTCTTT. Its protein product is CASSGAPLGDTEAFF.

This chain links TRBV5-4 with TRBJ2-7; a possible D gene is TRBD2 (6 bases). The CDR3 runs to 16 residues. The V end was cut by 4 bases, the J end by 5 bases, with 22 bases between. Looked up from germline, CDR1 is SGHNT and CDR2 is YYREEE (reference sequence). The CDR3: CASSPDGSFMTHEQYF. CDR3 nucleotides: TGTGCCAGCAGCCCCGACGGGAGTTTTATGACCCACGAGCAGTACTTC.

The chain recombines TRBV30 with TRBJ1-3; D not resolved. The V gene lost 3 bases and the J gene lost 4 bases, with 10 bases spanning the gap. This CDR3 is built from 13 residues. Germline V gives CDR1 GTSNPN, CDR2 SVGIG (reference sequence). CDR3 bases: TGTGCCTGGAGCCAACAGATAGGAAACACCATATATTTT. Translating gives CAWSQQIGNTIYF.

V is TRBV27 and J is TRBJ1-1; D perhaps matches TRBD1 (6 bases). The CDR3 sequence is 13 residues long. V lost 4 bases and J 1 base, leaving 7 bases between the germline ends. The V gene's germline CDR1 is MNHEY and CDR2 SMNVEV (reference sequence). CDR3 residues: CASSWTANTEAFF. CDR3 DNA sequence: TGTGCCAGCAGTTGGACAGCGAACACTGAAGCTTTCTTT.

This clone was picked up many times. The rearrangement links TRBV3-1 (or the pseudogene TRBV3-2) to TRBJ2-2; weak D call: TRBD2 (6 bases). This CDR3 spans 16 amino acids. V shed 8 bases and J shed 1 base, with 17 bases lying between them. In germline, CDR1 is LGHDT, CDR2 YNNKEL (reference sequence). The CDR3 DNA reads TGTGCCAGCGTAGGAGGGAAGGCCCGGAACACCGGGGAGCTGTTTTTT. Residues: CASVGGKARNTGELFF.

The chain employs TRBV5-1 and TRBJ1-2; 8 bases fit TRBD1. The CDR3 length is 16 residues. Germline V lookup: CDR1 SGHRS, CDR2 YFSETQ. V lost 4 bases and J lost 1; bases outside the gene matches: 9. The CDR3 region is CASSKDRDVVNYGYTF. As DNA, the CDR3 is TGCGCCAGCAGCAAGGACAGGGATGTGGTTAACTATGGCTACACCTTC.

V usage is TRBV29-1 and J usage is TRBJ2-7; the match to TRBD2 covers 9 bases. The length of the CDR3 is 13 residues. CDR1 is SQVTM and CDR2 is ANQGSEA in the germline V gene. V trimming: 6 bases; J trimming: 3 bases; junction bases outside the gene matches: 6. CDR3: CSVSSSGNYEQYF. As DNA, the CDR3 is TGCAGCGTCTCCTCTAGCGGGAACTACGAGCAGTACTTC.

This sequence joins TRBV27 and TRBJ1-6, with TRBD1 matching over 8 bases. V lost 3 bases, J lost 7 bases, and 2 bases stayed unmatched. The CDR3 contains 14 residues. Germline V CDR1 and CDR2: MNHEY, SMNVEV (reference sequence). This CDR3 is CASSFGQGNSPLHF. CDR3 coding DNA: TGTGCCAGCAGTTTCGGACAGGGCAATTCACCCCTCCACTTT.

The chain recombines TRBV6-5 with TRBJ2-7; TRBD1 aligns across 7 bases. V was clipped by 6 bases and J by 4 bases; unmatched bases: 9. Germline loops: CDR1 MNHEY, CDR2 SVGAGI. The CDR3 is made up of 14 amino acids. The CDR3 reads CASSPTGHAYEQYF. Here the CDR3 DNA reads TGTGCCAGCAGCCCGACAGGGCACGCATACGAGCAGTACTTC.

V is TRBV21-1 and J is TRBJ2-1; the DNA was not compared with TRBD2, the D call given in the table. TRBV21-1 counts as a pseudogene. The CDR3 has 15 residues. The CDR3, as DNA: TGTGCCAGCCTCTCCGGGACTAGCATCGGGAATGAGCAGTTCTTC. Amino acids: CASLSGTSIGNEQFF.

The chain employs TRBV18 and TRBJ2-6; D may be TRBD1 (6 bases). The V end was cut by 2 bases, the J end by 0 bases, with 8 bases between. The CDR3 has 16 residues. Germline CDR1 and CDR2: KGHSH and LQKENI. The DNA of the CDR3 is TGTGCCAGCTCACCAACAGGGAGCTCTGGGGCCAACGTCCTGACTTTC. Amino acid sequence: CASSPTGSSGANVLTF.

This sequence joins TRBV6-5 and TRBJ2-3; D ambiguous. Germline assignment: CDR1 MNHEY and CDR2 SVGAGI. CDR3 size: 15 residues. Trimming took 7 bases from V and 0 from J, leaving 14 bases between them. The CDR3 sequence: CASTPSVPSTDTQYF. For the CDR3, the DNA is TGTGCCAGCACCCCCTCGGTACCTAGCACAGATACGCAGTATTTT.

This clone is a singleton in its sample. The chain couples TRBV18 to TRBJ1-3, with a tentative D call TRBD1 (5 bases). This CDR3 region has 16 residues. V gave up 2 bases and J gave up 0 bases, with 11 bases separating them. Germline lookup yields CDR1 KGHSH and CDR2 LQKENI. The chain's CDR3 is CASSPKDSPSGNTIYF. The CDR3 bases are TGTGCCAGCTCACCAAAAGACAGCCCCTCTGGAAACACCATATATTTT.

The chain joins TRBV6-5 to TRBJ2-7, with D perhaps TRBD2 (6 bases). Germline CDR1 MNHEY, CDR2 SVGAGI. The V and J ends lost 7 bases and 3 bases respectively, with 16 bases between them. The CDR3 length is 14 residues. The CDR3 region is CASKGTGGRYEQYF. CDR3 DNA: TGTGCCAGCAAGGGGACTGGGGGTCGCTACGAGCAGTACTTC.